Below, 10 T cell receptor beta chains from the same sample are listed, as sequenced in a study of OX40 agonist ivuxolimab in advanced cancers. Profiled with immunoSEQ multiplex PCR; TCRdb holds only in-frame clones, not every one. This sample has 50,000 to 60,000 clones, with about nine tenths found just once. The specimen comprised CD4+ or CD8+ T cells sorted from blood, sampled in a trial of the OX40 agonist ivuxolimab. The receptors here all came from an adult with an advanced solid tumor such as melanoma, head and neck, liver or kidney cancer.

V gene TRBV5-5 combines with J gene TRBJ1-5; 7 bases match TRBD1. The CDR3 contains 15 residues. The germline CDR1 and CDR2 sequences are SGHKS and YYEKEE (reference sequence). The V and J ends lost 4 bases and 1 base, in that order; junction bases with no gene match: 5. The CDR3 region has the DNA TGTGCCAGCAGCCCGGGCAGGGGGAGCAATCAGCCCCAGCATTTT. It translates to CASSPGRGSNQPQHF.

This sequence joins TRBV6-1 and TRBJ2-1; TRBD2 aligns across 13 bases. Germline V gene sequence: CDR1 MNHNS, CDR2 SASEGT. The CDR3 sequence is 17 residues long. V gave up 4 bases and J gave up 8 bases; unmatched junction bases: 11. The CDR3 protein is CASSAILGLAGTDEQFF. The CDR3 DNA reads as TGTGCCAGCAGTGCAATACTGGGACTAGCGGGGACGGATGAGCAGTTCTTC.

CDR3 in DNA: TGCAGTGCTAGGCAGGAGACCCAGTACTTC. This translates into CSARQETQYF. This sequence joins TRBV20-1 and TRBJ2-5; D remains ambiguous. From germline, CDR1 is DFQATT and CDR2 SNEGSKA (reference sequence). The CDR3 covers 10 residues. Between the trimmed V and J ends, which lost 3 bases and 5 bases, there was a span of 4 bases.

CDR3 nucleotide sequence: TGTGCCAGCAGCGTAGCGGATACTGGGGCCAACGTCCTGACTTTC. Its translation is CASSVADTGANVLTF. The chain uses TRBV9 and TRBJ2-6; D remains unclear. V shed 0 bases and J shed 2 bases, with 6 bases lying between them. Germline CDR1 and CDR2: SGDLS and YYNGEE. This CDR3 has 15 residues.

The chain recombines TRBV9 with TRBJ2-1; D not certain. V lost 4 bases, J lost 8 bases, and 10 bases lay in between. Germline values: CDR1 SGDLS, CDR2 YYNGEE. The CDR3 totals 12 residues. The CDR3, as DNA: TGTGCCAGCAGCCGAAATAGGTATGAGCAGTTCTTC. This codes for CASSRNRYEQFF.

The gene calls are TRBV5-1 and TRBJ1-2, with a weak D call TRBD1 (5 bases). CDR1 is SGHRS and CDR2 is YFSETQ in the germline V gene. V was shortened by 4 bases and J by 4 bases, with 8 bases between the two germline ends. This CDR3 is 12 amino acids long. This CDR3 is CASSQDSYGYTF. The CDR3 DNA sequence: TGCGCCAGCAGCCAAGACAGCTATGGCTACACCTTC.

In DNA, the CDR3 is TGTGCCAGCAAGGGGCTAGCGGGGGGTGGAAGGGTGCAGTACTTC. It codes for CASKGLAGGGRVQYF. This rearrangement joins TRBV6-5 to TRBJ2-5; 11 bases agree with TRBD2. Germline V gene lookup returns CDR1 MNHEY and CDR2 SVGAGI. The CDR3 loop spans 15 amino acids. The ends lost 7 bases at V and 11 bases at J; junction bases unmatched: 15.

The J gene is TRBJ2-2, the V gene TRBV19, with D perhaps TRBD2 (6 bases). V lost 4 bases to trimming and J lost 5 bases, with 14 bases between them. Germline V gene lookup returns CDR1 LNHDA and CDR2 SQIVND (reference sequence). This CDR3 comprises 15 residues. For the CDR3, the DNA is TGTGCCAGTAGTAGGGCCCCTCGGGGGACCGGGGAGCTGTTTTTT. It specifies CASSRAPRGTGELFF.

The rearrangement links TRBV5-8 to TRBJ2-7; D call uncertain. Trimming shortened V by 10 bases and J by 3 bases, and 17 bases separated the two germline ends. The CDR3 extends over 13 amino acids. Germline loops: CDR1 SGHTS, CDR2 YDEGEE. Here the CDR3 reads CALGSQLNYEQYF. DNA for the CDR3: TGTGCCCTCGGAAGCCAGTTAAACTACGAGCAGTACTTC.

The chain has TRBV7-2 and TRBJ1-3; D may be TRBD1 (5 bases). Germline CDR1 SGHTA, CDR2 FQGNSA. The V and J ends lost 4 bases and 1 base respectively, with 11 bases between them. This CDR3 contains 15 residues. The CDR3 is CASSSTGLSGNTIYF. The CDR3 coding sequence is TGTGCCAGCAGCTCCACGGGGCTATCTGGAAACACCATATATTTT.